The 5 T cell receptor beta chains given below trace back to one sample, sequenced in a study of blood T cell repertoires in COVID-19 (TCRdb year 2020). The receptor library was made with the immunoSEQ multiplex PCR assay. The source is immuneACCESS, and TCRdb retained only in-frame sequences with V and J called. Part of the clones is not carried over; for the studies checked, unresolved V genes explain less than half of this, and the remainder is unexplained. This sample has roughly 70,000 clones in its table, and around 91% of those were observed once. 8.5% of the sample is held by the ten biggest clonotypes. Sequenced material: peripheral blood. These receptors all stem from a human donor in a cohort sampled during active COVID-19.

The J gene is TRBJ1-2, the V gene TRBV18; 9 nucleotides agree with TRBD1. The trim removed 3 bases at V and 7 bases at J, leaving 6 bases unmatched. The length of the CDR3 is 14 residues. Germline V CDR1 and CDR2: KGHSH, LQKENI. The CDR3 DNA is TGTGCCAGCTCACCTGGACAGGGGAAAACTGGCTACACCTTC. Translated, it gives CASSPGQGKTGYTF.

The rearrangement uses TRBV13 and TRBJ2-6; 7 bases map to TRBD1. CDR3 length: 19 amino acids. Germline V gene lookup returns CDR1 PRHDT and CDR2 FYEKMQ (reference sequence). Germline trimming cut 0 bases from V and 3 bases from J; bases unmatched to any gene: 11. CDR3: CASSLGLGQAGGGANVLTF. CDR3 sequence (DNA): TGTGCCAGCAGCTTAGGTTTAGGACAGGCTGGCGGTGGGGCCAACGTCCTGACTTTC.

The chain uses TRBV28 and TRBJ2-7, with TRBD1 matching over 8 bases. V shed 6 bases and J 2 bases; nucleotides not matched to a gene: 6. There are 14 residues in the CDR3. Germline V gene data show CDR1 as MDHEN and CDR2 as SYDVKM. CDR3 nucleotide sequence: TGTGCCAGCAGCCGACAGGGGAGGACCTACGAGCAGTACTTC. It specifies CASSRQGRTYEQYF.

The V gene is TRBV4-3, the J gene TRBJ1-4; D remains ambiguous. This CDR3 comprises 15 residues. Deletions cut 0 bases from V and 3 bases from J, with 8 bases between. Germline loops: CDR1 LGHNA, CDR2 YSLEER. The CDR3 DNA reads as TGCGCCAGCAGCCAAGATACGGGATCTAATGAAAAACTGTTTTTT. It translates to CASSQDTGSNEKLFF.

CDR3 sequence (DNA): TGCGCCAGCAGCCTTTCTTATGGGCAGGGTCAGCCCCAGCATTTT. Encoded protein: CASSLSYGQGQPQHF. V usage is TRBV4-3 and J usage is TRBJ1-5; TRBD1 is a possible D gene (5 bases). V was shortened by 4 bases and J by 6 bases, with 16 bases between the two germline ends. The CDR3 contains 15 residues. In germline, CDR1 is LGHNA, CDR2 YSLEER.